These 3 T cell receptor beta chains originate from one sample sequenced in a study of CD8 T cells in ankylosing spondylitis. TCRdb called the 5' RACE reads again in MiXCR, with one record for every CDR3 protein. The table includes fewer than 400,000 distinct CDR3 sequences, roughly 14% detected once. Sequenced input: blood, either unsorted or a sorted T cell fraction (not recorded which). The receptors were sampled from a male donor with ankylosing spondylitis or in good health (not recorded which).

The rearrangement links TRBV20-1 to TRBJ2-1; perhaps TRBD2 as D (5 bases). Trimming left V 3 bases short and J 2 bases short, with 8 bases between. CDR1 DFQATT and CDR2 SNEGSKA come from the germline V gene (reference sequence). CDR3 size: 13 residues. The DNA of the CDR3 is TGCAGTGCTAGCGGGAAGGCCTACAATGAGCAGTTCTTC. Its protein is CSASGKAYNEQFF.

This clonotype turned up a few times. CDR3 residues: CSARVYDRTNTEAFF. The DNA for the CDR3 is TGCAGTGCTAGAGTATATGACAGAACGAACACTGAAGCTTTCTTT. The rearrangement links TRBV20-1 to TRBJ1-1; D possibly corresponds to TRBD1 (5 bases). V lost 1 base, J lost 1 base, and 13 bases lay in between. CDR1 is DFQATT, CDR2 SNEGSKA, per germline (reference sequence). This CDR3 spans 15 amino acids.

This clonotype turned up a few times. This chain connects TRBV4-1 to TRBJ2-3; perhaps TRBD2 as D (6 bases). In germline, CDR1 is MGHRA, CDR2 YSYEKL. Trimming stripped 3 bases from V and 6 bases from J, with 19 bases between. This CDR3 spans 16 amino acids. CDR3 sequence (DNA): TGCGCCAGCAGCCAGACACCGGGACTGACGTCCGATACGCAGTATTTT. Amino acid sequence: CASSQTPGLTSDTQYF.